This T cell receptor (beta chain) stems from a study of blood T cells in healthy people across ages. Study-wide points: The fall in TCR beta diversity per million T cells was roughly linear with age. Fewer expanded clones and more diversity marked long-lived versus aged donors.

Remarks on this clonotype: Its target is unknown.

The second PCR ran roughly 7 to 12 cycles with a sample-barcoded 5' primer and J-beta primers. Every cDNA was tagged by a template-switch adaptor with 12 random nucleotides. TCRdb fed the 5' RACE reads into MiXCR, producing one record per CDR3 protein. Of 540,000 or so distinct CDR3 sequences listed, 24% are singletons. The same data also went into a second study, on T cells of mothers and their children. This second report adds: Each child contributed around 3 million TCR beta CDR3 reads, while each mother contributed over 8 million.

The receptor was derived from a boy younger than 18 in good health. The sample was blood.

The CDR3: CASSEGWIVFF. The CDR3, as DNA: TGTGCCAGCAGTGAAGGGTGGATTGTGTTCTTC. The chain couples TRBV2 to TRBJ2-1; D not resolved. CDR3 size: 11 residues. Germline assignment: CDR1 SNHLY and CDR2 FYNNEI. V gave up 1 base and J gave up 15 bases, with 10 bases separating them.